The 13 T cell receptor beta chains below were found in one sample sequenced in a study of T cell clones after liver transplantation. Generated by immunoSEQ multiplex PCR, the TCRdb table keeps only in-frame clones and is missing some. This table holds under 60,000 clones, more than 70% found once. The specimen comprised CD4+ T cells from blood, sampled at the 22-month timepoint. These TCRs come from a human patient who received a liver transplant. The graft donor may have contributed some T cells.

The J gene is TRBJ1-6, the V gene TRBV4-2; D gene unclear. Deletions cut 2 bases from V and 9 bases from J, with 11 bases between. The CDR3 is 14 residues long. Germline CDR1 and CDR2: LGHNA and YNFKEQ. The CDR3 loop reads CASSQTVRISPLHF. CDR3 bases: TGTGCCAGCAGCCAAACAGTCAGGATTTCACCCCTCCACTTT.

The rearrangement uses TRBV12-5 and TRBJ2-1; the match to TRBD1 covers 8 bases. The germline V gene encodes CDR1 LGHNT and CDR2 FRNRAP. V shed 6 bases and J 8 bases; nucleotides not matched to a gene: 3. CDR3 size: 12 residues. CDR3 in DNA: TGTGCTAGTGGGACAGGGGTGGATGAGCAGTTCTTC. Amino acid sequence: CASGTGVDEQFF.

DNA of the CDR3: TGTGCCAGCAGTCCTACGCCAGCCAGGGTGAATTCACCCCTCCACTTT. This sequence encodes CASSPTPARVNSPLHF. The rearrangement joins TRBV28 to TRBJ1-6; a weak D match, TRBD1 (5 bases). Between the trimmed V and J ends, which lost 5 bases and 7 bases, there was a span of 18 bases. CDR1 is MDHEN, CDR2 SYDVKM, per germline. The CDR3 spans 16 residues.

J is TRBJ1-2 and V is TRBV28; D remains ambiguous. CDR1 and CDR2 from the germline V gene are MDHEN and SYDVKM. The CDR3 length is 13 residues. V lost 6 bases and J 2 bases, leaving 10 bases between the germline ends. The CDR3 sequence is CASSPWSNYGYTF. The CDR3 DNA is TGTGCCAGCAGCCCCTGGAGCAACTATGGCTACACCTTC.

CDR3 in DNA: TGTGCCAGTTCCGCGGGGGGTCGGAGGACTGAAGCTTTCTTT. It is translated as CASSAGGRRTEAFF. The gene calls are TRBV2 and TRBJ1-1, with D perhaps matching TRBD1 (5 bases). The CDR3 has 14 residues. The germline V gene encodes CDR1 SNHLY and CDR2 FYNNEI. V dropped 9 bases and J dropped 5 bases, with 19 bases sitting between them.

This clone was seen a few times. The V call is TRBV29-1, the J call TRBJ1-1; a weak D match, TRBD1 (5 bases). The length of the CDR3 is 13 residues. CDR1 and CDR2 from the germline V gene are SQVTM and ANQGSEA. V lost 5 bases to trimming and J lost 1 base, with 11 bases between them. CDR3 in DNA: TGCAGCGTTATCCGGGACGGGAACACTGAAGCTTTCTTT. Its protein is CSVIRDGNTEAFF.

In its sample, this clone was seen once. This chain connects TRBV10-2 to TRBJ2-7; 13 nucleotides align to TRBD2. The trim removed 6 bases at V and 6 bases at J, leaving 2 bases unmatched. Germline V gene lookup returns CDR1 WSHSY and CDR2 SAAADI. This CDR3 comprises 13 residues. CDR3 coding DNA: TGCGCCAGCAGCAGACTAGCGGGGGGCGAGCAGTACTTC. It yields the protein CASSRLAGGEQYF.

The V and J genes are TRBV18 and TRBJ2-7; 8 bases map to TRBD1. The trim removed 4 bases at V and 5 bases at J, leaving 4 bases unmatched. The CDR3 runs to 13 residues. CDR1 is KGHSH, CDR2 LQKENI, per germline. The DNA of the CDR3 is TGTGCCAGCTCACTAGGACAGGGTGACGAGCAGTACTTC. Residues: CASSLGQGDEQYF.

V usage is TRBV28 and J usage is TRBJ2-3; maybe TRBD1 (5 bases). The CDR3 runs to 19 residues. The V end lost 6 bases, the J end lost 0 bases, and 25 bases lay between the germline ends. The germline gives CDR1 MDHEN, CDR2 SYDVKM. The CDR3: CASSPLTGGRKGSTDTQYF. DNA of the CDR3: TGTGCCAGCAGCCCCTTAACAGGTGGACGAAAGGGAAGCACAGATACGCAGTATTTT.

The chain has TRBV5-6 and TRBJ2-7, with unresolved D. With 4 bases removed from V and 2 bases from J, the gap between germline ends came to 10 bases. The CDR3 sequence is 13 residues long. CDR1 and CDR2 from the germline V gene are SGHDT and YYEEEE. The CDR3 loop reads CASSAEVPYEQYF. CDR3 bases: TGTGCCAGCAGCGCCGAGGTGCCCTACGAGCAGTACTTC.

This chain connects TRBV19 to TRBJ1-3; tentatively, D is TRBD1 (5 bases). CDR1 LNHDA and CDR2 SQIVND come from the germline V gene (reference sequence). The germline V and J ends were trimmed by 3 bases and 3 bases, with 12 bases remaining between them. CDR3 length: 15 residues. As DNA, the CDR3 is TGTGCCAGTAGTATTCGAACGGGACTTGGAAACACCATATATTTT. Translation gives CASSIRTGLGNTIYF.

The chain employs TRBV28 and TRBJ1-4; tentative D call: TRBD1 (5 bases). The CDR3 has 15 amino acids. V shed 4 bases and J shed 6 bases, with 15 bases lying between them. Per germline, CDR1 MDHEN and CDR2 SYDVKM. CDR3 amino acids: CASSSSGEGDEKLFF. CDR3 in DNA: TGTGCCAGCAGTTCATCAGGCGAAGGGGATGAAAAACTGTTTTTT.

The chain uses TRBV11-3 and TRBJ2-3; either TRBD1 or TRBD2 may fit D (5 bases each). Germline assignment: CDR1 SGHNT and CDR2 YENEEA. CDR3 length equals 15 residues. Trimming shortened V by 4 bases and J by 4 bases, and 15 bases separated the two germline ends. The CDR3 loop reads CASSSRGPDADTQYF. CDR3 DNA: TGTGCCAGCAGCTCTAGGGGACCCGACGCAGATACGCAGTATTTT.